A single T cell receptor (beta chain) is shown here with its context. Libraries were prepared by immunoSEQ multiplex PCR; TCRdb keeps only in-frame clonotypes and omits some of them. Counted here are hundreds of thousands of clones, approximately 90% occurring once; the ten biggest clones make up 8% to 9.5%. This sample is drawn from a study of blood T cell repertoires in COVID-19. Study-level background: Some COVID-19 samples were acute and others convalescent; all came from the United States, Italy and Spain. T cells, B-cell-depleted T cells, or PBMCs provided the cDNA or gDNA that served as material.

CDR3 length equals 15 residues. CDR1 is KGHSH, CDR2 LQKENI, per germline. V was shortened by 4 bases and J by 7 bases, with 20 bases between the two germline ends. This TCR was sampled from a woman younger than 35 who had recovered from COVID-19. Sequencing was done on a sample of PBMCs or T cells enriched from blood (not recorded which). V gene TRBV18 combines with J gene TRBJ2-7; D is possibly TRBD2 (6 bases). The CDR3 DNA reads TGTGCCAGCTCACGGAGGGCGACGGCGAGGCGAGAGCAGTACTTC. Protein product: CASSRRATARREQYF. The full variable domain, completed using reference TRBV18 and TRBJ2-7, is NAGVMQNPRHLVRRRGQEARLRCSPMKGHSHVYWYRQLPEEGLKFMVYLQKENIIDESGMPKERFSAEFPKEGPSILRIQQVVRGDSAAYFCASSRRATARREQYFGPGTRLTVT.